This is a list of T cell receptor beta chains from one sample in a study of Graves' ophthalmopathy and Graves' hyperthyroidism. In TCRdb, the multiplex PCR reads were re-called with MiXCR into one record per CDR3 protein. The sample carries 680,000 or so distinct CDR3 sequences, approximately 21% recorded once. The sequencing input was peripheral blood. The source of these receptors is a woman aged 18-29 years with stable Graves' hyperthyroidism. Some clones in this sample may be carry-over from other donors' samples. CDR3s include the opening cysteine and the closing phenylalanine or tryptophan. The D gene is left open where the match is weak. Only some rows state a clone size, as once, few, many or a class for expanded clones.

V	size	D	J	CDR3	DNA
TRBV6-5	-	TRBD2	TRBJ2-5	CASSSLAGAGETQYF	TGTGCCAGCAGTTCCTTAGCGGGGGCCGGAGAGACCCAGTACTTC
TRBV7-2	many	-	TRBJ1-6	CASSLAGRFNSPLHF	TGTGCCAGCAGCTTAGCGGGGCGGTTTAATTCACCCCTCCACTTT
TRBV27	-	TRBD1	TRBJ1-3	CASSLSQGSGNTIYF	TGTGCCAGCAGTTTATCACAGGGGTCCGGAAACACCATATATTTT
TRBV2	many	-	TRBJ2-2	CASRDLDTGELFF	TGTGCCAGCCGGGACTTGGATACCGGGGAGCTGTTTTTT
TRBV6-2/TRBV6-3	many	-	TRBJ1-5	CASSYVRDGNQPQHF	TGTGCCAGCAGTTACGTCAGGGATGGCAATCAGCCCCAGCATTTT
TRBV6-1	-	-	TRBJ1-5	CASRPQRAGYSNQPQHF	TGTGCCAGCAGACCCCAGAGGGCGGGTTATAGCAATCAGCCCCAGCATTTT
TRBV19	many	-	TRBJ1-1	CASSDSANTEAFF	TGTGCCAGTTCGGACAGCGCGAACACTGAAGCTTTCTTT
TRBV29-1	-	-	TRBJ2-7	CSVQVGVRQALSAYF	TGCAGCGTGCAAGTGGGGGTCAGGCAGGCCCTCAGTGCTTACTTC
TRBV20-1	many	-	TRBJ2-5	CSAIGSTDEKEAQYF	TGCAGCGCAATTGGGTCCACAGACGAAAAAGAGGCCCAGTACTTC
TRBV12-3/TRBV12-4	many	-	TRBJ1-5	CASSSEPRGIQPQHF	TGTGCCAGCAGTTCCGAGCCCAGAGGGATTCAGCCCCAGCATTTT
TRBV18	-	TRBD2	TRBJ2-7	CASSPGLAGGPLGEQYF	TGTGCCAGCTCACCGGGACTAGCGGGAGGGCCTCTGGGGGAGCAGTACTTC
TRBV24-1	-	TRBD1	TRBJ2-5	CATRDRYSETQYF	TGTGCCACCCGGGACAGGTATAGTGAGACCCAGTACTTC
TRBV12-3/TRBV12-4	many	-	TRBJ1-1	CASNLGLGNTEAFF	TGTGCCAGCAACCTCGGTTTGGGAAACACTGAAGCTTTCTTT
TRBV4-1	-	TRBD1	TRBJ2-4	CASSQGLHRGLAKNIQYF	TGCGCCAGCAGCCAAGGATTACACAGGGGCCTAGCCAAAAACATTCAGTACTTC
TRBV2	many	-	TRBJ1-2	CASSELGPSQSDYTF	TGTGCCAGCAGTGAATTGGGTCCATCCCAATCGGACTACACCTTC
TRBV14	many	-	TRBJ1-1	CASSQGAWGGGAFF	TGTGCCAGCAGCCAAGGGGCCTGGGGAGGGGGAGCTTTCTTT
TRBV7-2	-	TRBD1	TRBJ2-5	CASGDRGGETQYF	TGTGCCAGCGGTGACAGGGGAGGAGAGACCCAGTACTTC
TRBV19	many	-	TRBJ1-1	CASSMLRGAKNTEAFF	TGTGCCAGTAGTATGTTGAGGGGGGCCAAGAACACTGAAGCTTTCTTT
TRBV6-1	many	-	TRBJ2-7	CATDSGEQYF	TGTGCCACCGATTCAGGCGAGCAGTACTTC
TRBV14	-	-	TRBJ2-7	CASSQVLNYEQYF	TGTGCCAGCAGCCAAGTTTTAAACTACGAGCAGTACTTC
TRBV12-3/TRBV12-4	many	-	TRBJ1-2	CASIVGRGTGYTF	TGTGCCAGCATCGTCGGTCGGGGAACCGGCTACACCTTC
TRBV5-1	many	-	TRBJ2-2	CASSPDLPSRGELFF	TGCGCCAGCAGCCCCGACTTACCTTCTCGCGGGGAGCTGTTTTTT
TRBV5-1	many	TRBD1	TRBJ1-1	CASSKNGDRGWTEAFF	TGCGCCAGCAGCAAGAACGGGGACAGGGGGTGGACTGAAGCTTTCTTT
TRBV10-1	many	TRBD1	TRBJ1-6	CASSKDRTGQGIPLHF	TGCGCCAGCAGTAAAGACCGAACGGGACAGGGAATTCCCCTCCACTTT
TRBV2	many	-	TRBJ1-1	CASSEQGRGTEAFF	TGTGCCAGCAGTGAACAAGGGAGAGGCACTGAAGCTTTCTTT
TRBV6-5	many	-	TRBJ2-7	CASSYGTGAYEQYF	TGTGCCAGCAGTTACGGGACGGGGGCCTACGAGCAGTACTTC
TRBV6-1	-	-	TRBJ2-7	CASSVHSYEQYF	TGTGCCAGCAGTGTCCACAGCTACGAGCAGTACTTC
TRBV12-3/TRBV12-4	many	-	TRBJ1-1	CASSFGGFEAFF	TGTGCCAGCAGTTTCGGCGGATTTGAAGCTTTCTTT
TRBV5-6	few	TRBD1	TRBJ2-7	CASSMGQGLKRSYEQYF	TGTGCCAGCAGCATGGGACAGGGGCTCAAGAGGTCCTACGAGCAGTACTTC
TRBV12-3/TRBV12-4	many	-	TRBJ1-1	CASSLLSRQEAFF	TGTGCCAGCAGTTTACTCAGCAGGCAAGAGGCTTTCTTT
TRBV20-1	many	-	TRBJ1-6	CSARDRVRQSSYNSPLHF	TGCAGTGCTAGAGATAGGGTCCGACAGAGCTCCTATAATTCACCCCTCCACTTT
TRBV15	-	TRBD1	TRBJ2-2	CATSRLGQGLTGELFF	TGTGCCACCAGCAGACTAGGACAGGGCTTAACCGGGGAGCTGTTTTTT
TRBV6-5	many	-	TRBJ1-2	CASSSTAVYGYTF	TGTGCCAGCAGTTCCACAGCAGTCTATGGCTACACCTTC
TRBV6-2/TRBV6-3	many	-	TRBJ1-5	CASSPFPSGRTDQPQHF	TGTGCCAGCAGTCCCTTCCCTTCGGGCAGGACGGATCAGCCCCAGCATTTT
TRBV11-2	few	-	TRBJ2-7	CASSLEGHPTYEQYF	TGTGCCAGCAGCTTAGAGGGACACCCCACCTACGAGCAGTACTTC
TRBV12-3/TRBV12-4	many	-	TRBJ1-1	CASSLVGLGNTEAFF	TGTGCCAGCAGTTTGGTGGGTCTGGGGAACACTGAAGCTTTCTTT
TRBV20-1	many	TRBD2	TRBJ2-5	CSASPGLAGALLLETQYF	TGCAGTGCTAGCCCGGGACTAGCGGGGGCCTTACTATTAGAGACCCAGTACTTC
TRBV28	many	-	TRBJ1-5	CASSIREWEGEQPQHF	TGTGCCAGCAGCATTAGGGAGTGGGAAGGGGAACAGCCCCAGCATTTT
TRBV11-2	many	TRBD1	TRBJ1-1	CASSLVRGDTEAFF	TGTGCCAGCAGCTTAGTCAGGGGGGACACTGAAGCTTTCTTT
TRBV3-1	-	TRBD2	TRBJ2-7	CASSHPGTSGSKDEQYF	TGTGCCAGCAGCCATCCCGGGACTAGCGGGAGTAAGGACGAGCAGTACTTC
TRBV12-3/TRBV12-4	-	TRBD2	TRBJ2-2	CASSPTSGTGELFF	TGTGCCAGCAGTCCGACTAGCGGCACCGGGGAGCTGTTTTTT